This entry concerns a single T cell receptor beta chain. What it binds is unknown. This specimen comes from a study of blood T cells in healthy people across ages. Overall study findings and caveats: Long-lived donors exceeded aged donors in naive CD4+ cells and diversity.

A second PCR of 7 to 11 cycles used a sample-barcoded 5' primer and a J-beta primer mix. A minimum of 3 million CDR3-containing paired-end reads was obtained for each sample. MiXCR was run by TCRdb on the 5' RACE reads, yielding one entry per CDR3 protein. The table includes 1.5 million to 2 million distinct CDR3 sequences, approximately 32% detected once. The germline CDR1 and CDR2 sequences are DFQATT and SNEGSKA (reference sequence). J was trimmed by 5 bases and V by 5 bases; bases with no gene match: 17. The CDR3 is 16 residues long. A minimum of 5.5 micrograms of total RNA was extracted per sample.

The sequenced sample consisted of blood. The source is a woman aged 30 to 39 in good health. V and J are TRBV20-1 and TRBJ1-1, with 7 bases identical to TRBD1. The CDR3, as DNA: TGCAGTGCTCTCCCGGCCGCAGGACAGGCGTATACTGAAGCTTTCTTT. Translated: CSALPAAGQAYTEAFF.